Listed here are 17 T cell receptor beta chains from one sample, sequenced in a study of PD-L1 blockade in urothelial cancer. The data were produced by immunoSEQ multiplex PCR, yet TCRdb's version contains in-frame clones alone and is incomplete. The profile shows under 100,000 clones, 82% of them singletons. The material was PBMCs, obtained around atezolizumab (anti-PD-L1) treatment. The source is a man aged 65-85 years with urothelial cancer.

The chain employs TRBV5-1 and TRBJ2-7, with 11 bases aligning to TRBD1. V shed 4 bases, J shed 8 bases, and the junction held 8 bases outside the gene matches. This CDR3 comprises 14 residues. CDR1 SGHRS and CDR2 YFSETQ come from the germline V gene. Written as DNA, the CDR3 is TGCGCCAGCAGCCAAATGGACAGGGGGCGTAAGCAGTACTTC. Translated, it gives CASSQMDRGRKQYF.

The V gene is TRBV7-9, the J gene TRBJ2-2; D unclear. The CDR3 is made up of 12 amino acids. CDR1 is SEHNR and CDR2 is FQNEAQ in the germline V gene (reference sequence). Trimming took off 5 bases at V and 4 bases at J, with 5 bases between the two ends. CDR3 amino acids: CASSPSTGELFF. CDR3 nucleotides: TGTGCCAGCAGCCCATCCACCGGGGAGCTGTTTTTT.

The chain links TRBV6-1 to TRBJ2-2; 8 positions agree with TRBD2. Germline CDR1 reads MNHNS; CDR2 reads SASEGT. V shed 10 bases, J shed 7 bases, and the junction held 11 bases outside the gene matches. The CDR3 is made up of 14 amino acids. CDR3 sequence: CATLPGGPGGELFF. The CDR3 coding sequence is TGTGCCACCCTTCCGGGGGGGCCGGGCGGGGAGCTGTTTTTT.

The chain carries TRBV30 and TRBJ1-2; 8 positions match TRBD1. V trimming: 5 bases; J trimming: 8 bases; junction bases outside the gene matches: 10. The CDR3 extends over 13 amino acids. CDR1 and CDR2 (germline): GTSNPN, SVGIG (reference sequence). DNA of the CDR3: TGTGCCTGGGGAAGGGACAGGCCCCGGGGCTACACCTTC. Its protein product is CAWGRDRPRGYTF.

The rearrangement joins TRBV11-2 to TRBJ2-3; 10 bases map to TRBD2. J gave up 3 bases and V 1 base, and 4 bases lay outside the gene matches. Germline-derived CDR1 and CDR2 are SGHAT and FQNNGV. The CDR3 has 16 amino acids. CDR3 sequence reads: CASSLASGGGTDTQYF. The CDR3 DNA sequence: TGTGCCAGCAGCTTAGCAAGCGGGGGGGGAACAGATACGCAGTATTTT.

This clone was detected only a few times. This chain links TRBV28 with TRBJ2-5; 11 bases match TRBD1. This CDR3 has 17 residues. Germline lookup yields CDR1 MDHEN and CDR2 SYDVKM. V trimming: 6 bases; J trimming: 2 bases; junction bases outside the gene matches: 11. The CDR3 region is CASSRTGGSVVQETQYF. The DNA for the CDR3 is TGTGCCAGCAGCCGGACAGGGGGCTCTGTTGTACAAGAGACCCAGTACTTC.

This rearrangement joins TRBV7-9 to TRBJ1-5, with D hard to call. The CDR3 loop spans 14 amino acids. CDR1 SEHNR and CDR2 FQNEAQ come from the germline V gene (reference sequence). V lost 1 base and J 4 bases, leaving 8 bases between the germline ends. CDR3 coding DNA: TGTGCCAGCAGCTTAGGGGAGGCGAATCAGCCCCAGCATTTT. This sequence encodes CASSLGEANQPQHF.

The chain links TRBV11-2 to TRBJ2-5, with D perhaps TRBD1 (6 bases). Germline CDR1 and CDR2: SGHAT and FQNNGV. Trimming stripped 0 bases from V and 5 bases from J, with 10 bases between. The CDR3 has 14 residues. The CDR3 nucleotides read TGTGCCAGCAGCTTAGAGGGACACACGGAGACCCAGTACTTC. It is translated as CASSLEGHTETQYF.

This rearrangement joins TRBV7-2 to TRBJ1-1, with TRBD1 identical over 7 bases. Germline assignment: CDR1 SGHTA and CDR2 FQGNSA. With V trimmed by 1 base and J by 11 bases, 4 bases remained unmatched. The CDR3 covers 12 residues. Written as DNA, the CDR3 is TGTGCCAGCAGCTTAGTTGAGGGGGCTGCTTTCTTT. Translating it yields CASSLVEGAAFF.

V is TRBV19 and J is TRBJ2-5, with 9 nucleotides matching TRBD2. In germline, CDR1 is LNHDA, CDR2 SQIVND (reference sequence). V lost 10 bases, J lost 4 bases, and 10 bases stayed unmatched. The CDR3 consists of 14 residues. CDR3 DNA sequence: TGTGCCACCAGGGTTAGCGGGGGCAGAGAGACCCAGTACTTC. It translates to CATRVSGGRETQYF.

The chain has TRBV18 and TRBJ2-2; TRBD2 might be the D (6 bases). CDR1 is KGHSH and CDR2 is LQKENI in the germline V gene. The CDR3 spans 15 residues. Trimming stripped 5 bases from V and 4 bases from J, with 14 bases between. The CDR3 sequence: CASSSWGRTTGELFF. The CDR3 nucleotides are TGTGCCAGCTCATCGTGGGGGAGGACCACCGGGGAGCTGTTTTTT.

The chain uses TRBV10-1 and TRBJ2-7; possibly TRBD2 for D (6 bases). Trimming shortened V by 6 bases and J by 1 base, and 10 bases separated the two germline ends. CDR1 WNHNN and CDR2 SYGVQD come from the germline V gene (reference sequence). The CDR3 runs 13 residues. Written as DNA, the CDR3 is TGCGCCAGCAGCGGGACTGGTTCCTACGAGCAGTACTTC. Protein: CASSGTGSYEQYF.

The chain is built from TRBV6-4 and TRBJ1-1, with a possible D match to TRBD1 (5 bases). The CDR3 is 15 amino acids. In germline, CDR1 is MRHNA, CDR2 SNTAGT. Trimming left V 0 bases short and J 3 bases short, with 11 bases between. The CDR3 loop reads CASSDSWGLHTEAFF. DNA for the CDR3: TGTGCCAGCAGTGACTCGTGGGGCTTGCACACTGAAGCTTTCTTT.

The gene calls are TRBV11-3 and TRBJ2-2, with D tentatively TRBD2 (5 bases). V was clipped by 5 bases and J by 2 bases, with 12 bases between them. This CDR3 region has 15 residues. Germline CDR1 reads SGHNT; CDR2 reads YENEEA. The CDR3 DNA reads TGTGCCAGCAGCCTAGCAGCGGTAAACACCGGGGAGCTGTTTTTT. It codes for CASSLAAVNTGELFF.

The V call is TRBV25-1, the J call TRBJ2-1, with TRBD2 identical over 8 bases. The V gene's germline CDR1 is MGHDK and CDR2 SYGVNS. This CDR3 has 13 residues. The ends lost 7 bases at V and 12 bases at J; junction bases unmatched: 11. The CDR3 sequence: CASTGGDYGGQFF. CDR3 nucleotide sequence: TGTGCCAGCACGGGGGGGGACTACGGTGGGCAGTTCTTC. Drawing the rest from reference TRBV25-1 and TRBJ2-1, the complete variable domain is EADIYQTPRYLVIGTGKKITLECSQTMGHDKMYWYQQDPGMELHLIHYSYGVNSTEKGDLSSESTVSRIRTEHFPLTLESARPSHTSQYLCASTGGDYGGQFFGPGTRLTVL.

The chain employs TRBV27 and TRBJ2-1; 11 bases line up with TRBD2. Germline V gene data show CDR1 as MNHEY and CDR2 as SMNVEV (reference sequence). The length of the CDR3 is 16 residues. V lost 0 bases, J lost 9 bases, and 7 bases stayed unmatched. The CDR3 DNA follows: TGTGCCAGCAGTTTATCGGCTAGCGGGGGGAGGAGTGAGCAGTTCTTC. Encoded protein: CASSLSASGGRSEQFF.

The chain links TRBV2 to TRBJ1-1; a weak D match, TRBD1 (6 bases). This CDR3 has 15 amino acids. V was cut by 6 bases and J by 0 bases, with 14 bases left in between. Per germline, CDR1 SNHLY and CDR2 FYNNEI. CDR3 sequence (DNA): TGTGCCAGCAGACTCTACAGGGAATTGAACACTGAAGCTTTCTTT. The encoded protein is CASRLYRELNTEAFF.